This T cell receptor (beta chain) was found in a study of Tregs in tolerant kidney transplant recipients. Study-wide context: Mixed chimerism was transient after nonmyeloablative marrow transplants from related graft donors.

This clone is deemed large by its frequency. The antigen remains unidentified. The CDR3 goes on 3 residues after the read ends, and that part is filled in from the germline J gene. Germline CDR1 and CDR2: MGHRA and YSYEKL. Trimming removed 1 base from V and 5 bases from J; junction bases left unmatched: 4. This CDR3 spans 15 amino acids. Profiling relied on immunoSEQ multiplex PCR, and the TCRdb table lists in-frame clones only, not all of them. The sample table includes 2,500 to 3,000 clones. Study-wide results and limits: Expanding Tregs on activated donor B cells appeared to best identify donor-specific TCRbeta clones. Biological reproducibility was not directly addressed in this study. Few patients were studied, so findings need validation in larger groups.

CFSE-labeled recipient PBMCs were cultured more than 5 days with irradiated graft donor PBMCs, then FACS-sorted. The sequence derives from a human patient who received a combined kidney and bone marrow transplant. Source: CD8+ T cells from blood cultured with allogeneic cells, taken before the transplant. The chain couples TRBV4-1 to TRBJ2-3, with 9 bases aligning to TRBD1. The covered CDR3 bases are TGCGCCAGCAGCCAAGCGGACAGGGGAGGAGATACG. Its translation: CASSQADRGGDT. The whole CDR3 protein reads CASSQADRGGDTQYF.